The next 29 T cell receptor beta chains were all read from a single sample in a study of blood T cell repertoires in COVID-19. Data came from immunoSEQ multiplex PCR; TCRdb stores just in-frame clones and leaves some out. The table lists about 220,000 clones, around 83% of them singletons. Sequenced sample: peripheral blood. These receptors were collected from a woman in her 70s with COVID-19, enrolled during active disease.

A few counts support this clone. V usage is TRBV28 and J usage is TRBJ1-2; possible D gene TRBD1, 5 bases. CDR1 and CDR2 from the germline V gene are MDHEN and SYDVKM. Between the trimmed V and J ends, which lost 7 bases and 6 bases, there was a span of 6 bases. This CDR3 is 10 amino acids long. CDR3 sequence: CASTGNGYTF. The CDR3 nucleotides are TGTGCCAGCACAGGGAATGGCTACACCTTC.

The rearrangement joins TRBV6-5 to TRBJ2-3, with 9 positions matching TRBD2. The junction had 8 bases not matched to a gene; V was cut back by 6 bases and J by 10 bases. The CDR3 is made up of 13 amino acids. From germline, CDR1 is MNHEY and CDR2 SVGAGI. The CDR3 bases are TGTGCCAGCAGGGGTAGCGGGAGTGGATCGCAGTATTTT. Amino acids: CASRGSGSGSQYF.

This clone was observed a handful of times. CDR3 sequence: CASIPGGRLADTQYF. CDR3 coding DNA: TGTGCCAGCATCCCTGGCGGGAGGCTCGCAGATACGCAGTATTTT. The chain has TRBV6-2 or TRBV6-3 and TRBJ2-3, with 8 bases identical to TRBD2. The J segment lost 4 bases and the V segment lost 7 bases, leaving 10 bases of the junction unmatched. The CDR3 length is 15 residues. The V gene's germline CDR1 is MNHEY and CDR2 SVGEGT.

This chain links TRBV7-9 with TRBJ2-7; D not certain. The germline gives CDR1 SEHNR, CDR2 FQNEAQ (reference sequence). V was clipped by 5 bases and J by 2 bases, with 7 bases between them. The CDR3 runs to 12 residues. The CDR3 reads CASSRVAYEQYF. DNA for the CDR3: TGTGCCAGCAGCCGGGTAGCCTACGAGCAGTACTTC. The full variable domain, rest sourced from reference TRBV7-9 and TRBJ2-7, is DTGVSQNPRHKITKRGQNVTFRCDPISEHNRLYWYRQTLGQGPEFLTYFQNEAQLEKSRLLSDRFSAERPKGSFSTLEIQRTEQGDSAMYLCASSRVAYEQYFGPGTRLTVT.

The chain carries TRBV7-2 and TRBJ2-3; D possibly corresponds to TRBD1 (6 bases). V was shortened by 6 bases and J by 3 bases, with 7 bases between the two germline ends. The CDR3 extends over 12 amino acids. Germline assignment: CDR1 SGHTA and CDR2 FQGNSA. The CDR3 loop reads CASRRGTDTQYF. The CDR3 region has the DNA TGTGCCAGCAGGAGGGGGACAGATACGCAGTATTTT.

This clone was detected a few times. The chain joins TRBV7-2 to TRBJ2-3, with 7 bases aligning to TRBD2. This CDR3 has 16 residues. Germline V gene lookup returns CDR1 SGHTA and CDR2 FQGNSA. Losses at the gene ends were 3 bases for V and 0 bases for J; bases not matched to a gene: 6. In DNA, the CDR3 is TGTGCCAGCAGCTTTATGACTAGCAGTAGCACAGATACGCAGTATTTT. Translating it yields CASSFMTSSSTDTQYF.

The V gene is TRBV18, the J gene TRBJ1-2; D is possibly TRBD1 (5 bases). V lost 3 bases and J lost 4, with 15 bases in between. The germline gives CDR1 KGHSH, CDR2 LQKENI. CDR3 length: 15 amino acids. The CDR3 protein is CASSPTEDRSYGYTF. CDR3 in DNA: TGTGCCAGCTCACCGACCGAAGACAGATCCTATGGCTACACCTTC.

The V and J genes are TRBV2 and TRBJ1-5; D may be TRBD1 (5 bases). Germline CDR1 is SNHLY and CDR2 is FYNNEI. The CDR3 consists of 15 residues. V lost 4 bases, J lost 1 base, and 11 bases lay in between. CDR3 loop: CASSVLTVSNQPQHF. DNA of the CDR3: TGTGCCAGCAGTGTACTGACAGTAAGCAATCAGCCCCAGCATTTT.

This CDR3 is CASSSTGVYGYTF. CDR3 in DNA: TGTGCCAGCAGTTCTACAGGGGTCTATGGCTACACCTTC. The chain couples TRBV28 to TRBJ1-2, with 7 bases identical to TRBD1. J gave up 4 bases and V 4 bases, and 3 bases lay outside the gene matches. Looked up from germline, CDR1 is MDHEN and CDR2 is SYDVKM. CDR3 length equals 13 residues.

This clone was found a few times. V gene TRBV5-6 combines with J gene TRBJ2-7; the match to TRBD2 covers 10 bases. With 4 bases clipped from V and 3 bases from J, the junction kept 7 bases outside the gene matches. Germline CDR1 SGHDT, CDR2 YYEEEE. The CDR3 is made up of 15 amino acids. CDR3 DNA: TGTGCCAGCAGCCTCGGACTAGCGGACAGCTACGAGCAGTACTTC. Encoded protein: CASSLGLADSYEQYF.

V gene TRBV29-1 combines with J gene TRBJ1-1, with 9 bases identical to TRBD1. The germline V gene encodes CDR1 SQVTM and CDR2 ANQGSEA. The CDR3 is made up of 13 amino acids. V shed 6 bases and J 5 bases; nucleotides not matched to a gene: 7. Here the CDR3 reads CSVTGTGRTEAFF. The CDR3 DNA reads TGCAGCGTAACCGGGACAGGGCGGACTGAAGCTTTCTTT.

The chain carries TRBV6-2 or TRBV6-3 and TRBJ1-2, with D tentatively TRBD1 (5 bases). The CDR3 totals 13 residues. The V gene's germline CDR1 is MNHEY and CDR2 SVGEGT. V lost 2 bases to trimming and J lost 4 bases, with 8 bases between them. The CDR3 DNA is TGTGCCAGCAGTTACGGCGGGGGCTATGGCTACACCTTC. It is translated as CASSYGGGYGYTF.

This chain links TRBV5-1 with TRBJ1-3; D ambiguous. Germline CDR1 SGHRS, CDR2 YFSETQ. There are 15 residues in the CDR3. Trimming removed 2 bases from V and 0 bases from J, with 9 bases in between. The CDR3 protein is CASSLEVGSGNTIYF. The CDR3 DNA sequence: TGCGCCAGCAGCTTAGAGGTTGGCTCTGGAAACACCATATATTTT. The full variable domain, rest sourced from reference TRBV5-1 and TRBJ1-3, is KAGVTQTPRYLIKTRGQQVTLSCSPISGHRSVSWYQQTPGQGLQFLFEYFSETQRNKGNFPGRFSGRQFSNSRSEMNVSTLELGDSALYLCASSLEVGSGNTIYFGEGSWLTVV.

The chain links TRBV6-5 to TRBJ1-4, with TRBD1 matching over 8 bases. The CDR3 has 16 amino acids. Germline V gene data show CDR1 as MNHEY and CDR2 as SVGAGI. J was trimmed by 6 bases and V by 3 bases; bases with no gene match: 9. CDR3 sequence (DNA): TGTGCCAGCAGTTATTCACCCAGGGGGCAAGATGAAAAACTGTTTTTT. Amino acids: CASSYSPRGQDEKLFF.

CDR3 bases: TGTGCCAGTAGTCCGGGACAGGGGTTTGCGGATACGCAGTATTTT. Its protein is CASSPGQGFADTQYF. V gene TRBV19 combines with J gene TRBJ2-3, with TRBD1 matching over 10 bases. V shed 5 bases and J 6 bases; nucleotides not matched to a gene: 8. Per the germline V gene, CDR1 is LNHDA and CDR2 is SQIVND (reference sequence). This CDR3 spans 15 amino acids.

The sample holds one count of this clone. The CDR3 DNA is TGCGCCAGCAGCACCGGACTAGGGCGGTTCTTC. Protein sequence: CASSTGLGRFF. This chain connects TRBV5-1 to TRBJ2-1; 7 bases map to TRBD2. V shed 4 bases and J 15 bases; nucleotides not matched to a gene: 7. This CDR3 contains 11 residues. Per the germline V gene, CDR1 is SGHRS and CDR2 is YFSETQ.

V is TRBV9 and J is TRBJ2-1; the D gene is possibly TRBD2 (6 bases). CDR3 length equals 14 residues. Germline CDR1 reads SGDLS; CDR2 reads YYNGEE. V was trimmed by 0 bases and J by 6 bases, leaving 10 bases between them. The CDR3 nucleotides read TGTGCCAGCAGCGTAGGAGGGACTGGCAATGAGCAGTTCTTC. Translating gives CASSVGGTGNEQFF.

The V and J genes are TRBV30 and TRBJ1-5, with TRBD1 matching 7 bases. There are 16 residues in the CDR3. From germline, CDR1 is GTSNPN and CDR2 SVGIG (reference sequence). The trim removed 2 bases at V and 0 bases at J, leaving 7 bases unmatched. CDR3 in DNA: TGTGCCTGGAGTACAGGGGACTTCTATAGCAATCAGCCCCAGCATTTT. It yields the protein CAWSTGDFYSNQPQHF.

Remarks on this clone: One end of the junction fails to match germline, which may point to a read error. The J gene is TRBJ1-2, the V gene TRBV27, with 11 bases lining up with TRBD1. The CDR3 totals 16 residues. The germline V gene has CDR1 MNHEY and CDR2 SMNVEV (reference sequence). The CDR3 reads CASSLSPGQGGRGLYF. CDR3 nucleotide sequence: TGTGCCAGCAGTTTATCACCGGGACAGGGGGGCCGGGGGCTCTACTTC.

The CDR3 reads CASRRLAGGTDTQYF. Here the CDR3 DNA reads TGTGCCAGCCGACGACTAGCGGGAGGAACAGATACGCAGTATTTT. V is TRBV2 and J is TRBJ2-3; 13 nucleotides line up with TRBD2. This CDR3 is 15 amino acids long. In germline, CDR1 is SNHLY, CDR2 FYNNEI. V dropped 8 bases and J dropped 3; count of bases not matched to a gene: 5.

This chain joins TRBV6-1 and TRBJ1-3; possible D gene TRBD1, 6 bases. The CDR3 contains 15 residues. Trimming pared 1 base from V and 4 bases from J, leaving 11 bases between. Per germline, CDR1 MNHNS and CDR2 SASEGT. The CDR3 DNA is TGTGCCAGCAGTGAAGGCAGGGGTTCAGGAAACACCATATATTTT. Its translation: CASSEGRGSGNTIYF.

The gene calls are TRBV18 and TRBJ2-7; D call uncertain. The CDR3 runs 15 residues. The germline CDR1 and CDR2 sequences are KGHSH and LQKENI. Trimming removed 5 bases from V and 7 bases from J, with 21 bases in between. The CDR3 nucleotides are TGTGCCAGCTCATCCTCCCAAGAGTCCTCCGAGGAGCAGTACTTC. Residues: CASSSSQESSEEQYF.

This chain joins TRBV30 and TRBJ2-5; no definite D call. Trimming removed 4 bases at V and 7 bases at J, with 19 bases between. Germline V lookup: CDR1 GTSNPN, CDR2 SVGIG (reference sequence). This CDR3 region has 14 residues. CDR3 nucleotides: TGTGCCTGGAACGGAGCTCGTGATTTTCTGACCCAGTACTTC. As protein: CAWNGARDFLTQYF.

This chain uses TRBV28 with TRBJ2-1, with a tentative D call TRBD1 (6 bases). Germline-derived CDR1 and CDR2 are MDHEN and SYDVKM. Trimming shortened V by 8 bases and J by 4 bases, and 15 bases separated the two germline ends. The CDR3 extends over 14 amino acids. The chain's CDR3 is CASQAGQSYNEQFF. The CDR3 DNA sequence: TGTGCCAGCCAGGCCGGACAGAGTTACAATGAGCAGTTCTTC.

The chain combines TRBV6-1 with TRBJ2-7; perhaps TRBD1 as D (6 bases). Germline lookup yields CDR1 MNHNS and CDR2 SASEGT. This CDR3 has 14 residues. V lost 2 bases to trimming and J lost 0 bases, with 8 bases between them. This chain's CDR3 is CASSETGSSYEQYF. CDR3 DNA: TGTGCCAGCAGTGAAACAGGGTCCTCCTACGAGCAGTACTTC.

This chain joins TRBV11-2 and TRBJ1-1, with D perhaps TRBD1 (6 bases). Germline values: CDR1 SGHAT, CDR2 FQNNGV. The CDR3 loop spans 15 amino acids. V was shortened by 4 bases and J by 1 base, with 13 bases between the two germline ends. CDR3 bases: TGTGCCAGCAGCTGGACCTCGACAGGGAACACTGAAGCTTTCTTT. It is translated as CASSWTSTGNTEAFF.

V is TRBV3-1 (or the pseudogene TRBV3-2) and J is TRBJ2-3; no clear D gene. Germline-derived CDR1 and CDR2 are LGHDT and YNNKEL (reference sequence). The CDR3 length is 15 residues. Deletions cut 4 bases from V and 2 bases from J, with 13 bases between. The chain's CDR3 is CASSPRAYPTDTQYF. CDR3 bases: TGTGCCAGCAGCCCCAGAGCGTATCCCACAGATACGCAGTATTTT.

The chain couples TRBV24-1 to TRBJ2-1, with 12 bases lining up with TRBD1. Germline V gene lookup returns CDR1 KGHDR and CDR2 SFDVKD. This CDR3 has 14 amino acids. The V gene end was trimmed by 2 bases and the J gene end by 13 bases; junction bases not matched to a gene: 5. Written as DNA, the CDR3 is TGTGCCACCAGTGATTCGGGGACAGGGGGCGATCAGTTCTTC. This encodes CATSDSGTGGDQFF.

The chain employs TRBV19 and TRBJ2-3; maybe TRBD2 (6 bases). Germline assignment: CDR1 LNHDA and CDR2 SQIVND (reference sequence). V shed 11 bases and J shed 13 bases, with 22 bases lying between them. This CDR3 contains 12 residues. The CDR3 nucleotides read TGTGCCCCACTGAAGCGGCCGTGGGGGGAGTATTTT. It is translated as CAPLKRPWGEYF. Full variable domain (missing parts from reference TRBV19 and TRBJ2-3): DGGITQSPKYLFRKEGQNVTLSCEQNLNHDAMYWYRQDPGQGLRLIYYSQIVNDFQKGDIAEGYSVSREKKESFPLTVTSAQKNPTAFYLCAPLKRPWGEYFGPGTRLTVL.